These T cell receptor beta chains were read from a single sample in a study of blood T cell repertoires in COVID-19. Assay used: immunoSEQ multiplex PCR; TCRdb lists only in-frame clones, some missing. The sample has 95,000 to 130,000 clones; approximately 87% are singletons. Sequencing was performed on peripheral blood. The origin of the receptors is a man aged 25-40 years with acute or convalescent COVID-19. Both conserved end residues are part of each CDR3. The order of the fields is J gene, D gene, V gene, clone size, CDR3 protein, CDR3 DNA. D genes are given only for firm matches. For some rows the clone size is stated as once, few or many, or as a class when expanded; others skip it.

j_gene: TRBJ1-2
d_gene: NA
v_gene: TRBV6-5
abundance: once
CDR3aa: CASSYSKLRVHYGYTF
CDR3nt: TGTGCCAGCAGTTACTCGAAACTCAGGGTTCACTATGGCTACACCTTC

j_gene: TRBJ2-5
d_gene: NA
v_gene: TRBV18
abundance: NA
CDR3aa: CASSPAWGEETQYF
CDR3nt: TGTGCCAGCTCACCGGCGTGGGGCGAAGAGACCCAGTACTTC

j_gene: TRBJ1-4
d_gene: NA
v_gene: TRBV11-2
abundance: NA
CDR3aa: CASSLAAGGEKLFF
CDR3nt: TGTGCCAGCAGCTTAGCGGCCGGCGGGGAAAAACTGTTTTTT

j_gene: TRBJ2-5
d_gene: TRBD2
v_gene: TRBV7-3
abundance: NA
CDR3aa: CASSPLAAPGTQYF
CDR3nt: TGTGCCAGCAGCCCTCTAGCGGCCCCGGGAACCCAGTACTTC

j_gene: TRBJ1-2
d_gene: NA
v_gene: TRBV6-5
abundance: NA
CDR3aa: CASTSTGERGYTF
CDR3nt: TGTGCCAGCACTTCGACTGGGGAGAGGGGCTACACCTTC

j_gene: TRBJ2-6
d_gene: TRBD1
v_gene: TRBV6-2/TRBV6-3
abundance: NA
CDR3aa: CASSYSNGTGVPGANVLTF
CDR3nt: TGTGCCAGCAGTTACTCGAATGGGACAGGGGTTCCTGGGGCCAACGTCCTGACTTTC

j_gene: TRBJ2-3
d_gene: TRBD2
v_gene: TRBV6-4
abundance: NA
CDR3aa: CASSEEAGGRSDTQYF
CDR3nt: TGTGCCAGCAGTGAAGAAGCGGGGGGGAGATCAGATACGCAGTATTTT

j_gene: TRBJ2-1
d_gene: NA
v_gene: TRBV20-1
abundance: NA
CDR3aa: CSARRGNEQFF
CDR3nt: TGCAGTGCTAGAAGGGGGAATGAGCAGTTCTTC

j_gene: TRBJ1-5
d_gene: NA
v_gene: TRBV14
abundance: NA
CDR3aa: CASSQTGSNQPQHF
CDR3nt: TGTGCCAGCAGCCAAACAGGGTCAAATCAGCCCCAGCATTTT

j_gene: TRBJ2-1
d_gene: TRBD2
v_gene: TRBV27
abundance: NA
CDR3aa: CASRPYSGRLYNEQFF
CDR3nt: TGTGCCAGCAGGCCATATAGCGGGAGGTTATACAATGAGCAGTTCTTC

j_gene: TRBJ1-2
d_gene: TRBD1
v_gene: TRBV29-1
abundance: NA
CDR3aa: CSAQTGGTEGYTF
CDR3nt: TGCAGCGCCCAGACAGGGGGTACTGAGGGCTACACCTTC

j_gene: TRBJ2-2
d_gene: TRBD1
v_gene: TRBV5-6
abundance: NA
CDR3aa: CASSHRGETGELFF
CDR3nt: TGTGCCAGCAGCCACAGGGGTGAGACCGGGGAGCTGTTTTTT

j_gene: TRBJ2-1
d_gene: TRBD2
v_gene: TRBV5-5
abundance: few
CDR3aa: CASSLAGGLAGFNEQFF
CDR3nt: TGTGCCAGCAGCTTGGCAGGTGGGCTAGCGGGGTTCAATGAGCAGTTCTTC

j_gene: TRBJ2-4
d_gene: TRBD2
v_gene: TRBV3-1/TRBV3-2
abundance: NA
CDR3aa: CASSHPGGVSKNIQYF
CDR3nt: TGTGCCAGCAGCCACCCGGGGGGAGTTTCCAAAAACATTCAGTACTTC

j_gene: TRBJ2-4
d_gene: NA
v_gene: TRBV6-4
abundance: NA
CDR3aa: CASSDSSNYLGGNHKNIQYF
CDR3nt: TGTGCCAGCAGTGACTCGAGCAACTATTTGGGCGGGAACCACAAAAACATTCAGTACTTC

j_gene: TRBJ2-3
d_gene: NA
v_gene: TRBV9
abundance: NA
CDR3aa: CASSRGDTQYF
CDR3nt: TGTGCCAGCAGTCGGGGGGATACGCAGTATTTT

j_gene: TRBJ1-1
d_gene: NA
v_gene: TRBV7-2
abundance: few
CDR3aa: CASSLKVGLRTEAFF
CDR3nt: TGTGCCAGCAGCTTAAAAGTGGGGCTGCGGACTGAAGCTTTCTTT

j_gene: TRBJ2-2
d_gene: TRBD2
v_gene: TRBV4-2
abundance: NA
CDR3aa: CASSPVPGRRAGELFF
CDR3nt: TGTGCCAGCAGCCCCGTGCCCGGGAGGAGGGCCGGGGAGCTGTTTTTT

j_gene: TRBJ1-2
d_gene: NA
v_gene: TRBV18
abundance: few
CDR3aa: CASSPYDRGAGNYGYTF
CDR3nt: TGTGCCAGCTCACCATACGATCGGGGGGCTGGCAACTATGGCTACACCTTC

j_gene: TRBJ2-5
d_gene: NA
v_gene: TRBV9
abundance: NA
CDR3aa: CASSPIGGRAPTETQYF
CDR3nt: TGTGCCAGCAGCCCCATAGGGGGGAGGGCCCCCACAGAGACCCAGTACTTC

j_gene: TRBJ1-1
d_gene: TRBD1
v_gene: TRBV28
abundance: NA
CDR3aa: CASSPWTGSGTEAFF
CDR3nt: TGTGCCAGCAGTCCCTGGACAGGGAGTGGTACTGAAGCTTTCTTT

j_gene: TRBJ1-4
d_gene: TRBD1
v_gene: TRBV19
abundance: NA
CDR3aa: CASSPGQGGTNEKLFF
CDR3nt: TGTGCCAGTAGTCCAGGACAGGGGGGAACTAATGAAAAACTGTTTTTT

j_gene: TRBJ1-4
d_gene: TRBD1
v_gene: TRBV6-5
abundance: NA
CDR3aa: CATNRGLDEKLFF
CDR3nt: TGTGCCACCAACAGGGGGCTTGATGAAAAACTGTTTTTT

j_gene: TRBJ1-1
d_gene: TRBD1
v_gene: TRBV9
abundance: NA
CDR3aa: CASSTGTATEAFF
CDR3nt: TGTGCCAGCAGCACAGGGACAGCCACTGAAGCTTTCTTT

j_gene: TRBJ2-3
d_gene: NA
v_gene: TRBV11-2
abundance: NA
CDR3aa: CASSFGLYTDTQYF
CDR3nt: TGTGCCAGCAGCTTTGGACTCTACACAGATACGCAGTATTTT

j_gene: TRBJ2-3
d_gene: TRBD2
v_gene: TRBV9
abundance: NA
CDR3aa: CASSPPASGGTDTQYF
CDR3nt: TGTGCCAGCAGCCCCCCGGCTAGCGGGGGAACAGATACGCAGTATTTT

j_gene: TRBJ2-1
d_gene: TRBD2
v_gene: TRBV4-1
abundance: NA
CDR3aa: CASSQSASGLYNEQFF
CDR3nt: TGCGCCAGCAGCCAATCGGCTAGCGGGCTGTACAATGAGCAGTTCTTC

j_gene: TRBJ1-1
d_gene: NA
v_gene: TRBV7-9
abundance: NA
CDR3aa: CASNVGPNTEAFF
CDR3nt: TGTGCCAGCAACGTGGGGCCGAACACTGAAGCTTTCTTT

j_gene: TRBJ2-7
d_gene: NA
v_gene: TRBV18
abundance: NA
CDR3aa: CASSPPSGVGQYF
CDR3nt: TGTGCCAGCTCACCACCGTCAGGGGTAGGGCAGTACTTC

j_gene: TRBJ2-1
d_gene: TRBD1
v_gene: TRBV5-1
abundance: NA
CDR3aa: CASSLGDRDNEQFF
CDR3nt: TGCGCCAGCAGCCTCGGGGACAGAGACAATGAGCAGTTCTTC

j_gene: TRBJ2-3
d_gene: TRBD2
v_gene: TRBV7-3
abundance: NA
CDR3aa: CASSPGTSGSPGTDTQYF
CDR3nt: TGTGCCAGCAGCCCCGGGACTAGCGGGAGTCCGGGCACAGATACGCAGTATTTT

j_gene: TRBJ1-2
d_gene: NA
v_gene: TRBV7-9
abundance: NA
CDR3aa: CASSHRQSPNYGYTF
CDR3nt: TGTGCCAGCAGCCACCGACAGAGCCCTAACTATGGCTACACCTTC

j_gene: TRBJ2-1
d_gene: TRBD1
v_gene: TRBV4-1
abundance: NA
CDR3aa: CASSQVVSRGSFSDEQFF
CDR3nt: TGCGCCAGCAGCCAAGTTGTCTCCAGGGGGTCGTTTAGCGATGAGCAGTTCTTC